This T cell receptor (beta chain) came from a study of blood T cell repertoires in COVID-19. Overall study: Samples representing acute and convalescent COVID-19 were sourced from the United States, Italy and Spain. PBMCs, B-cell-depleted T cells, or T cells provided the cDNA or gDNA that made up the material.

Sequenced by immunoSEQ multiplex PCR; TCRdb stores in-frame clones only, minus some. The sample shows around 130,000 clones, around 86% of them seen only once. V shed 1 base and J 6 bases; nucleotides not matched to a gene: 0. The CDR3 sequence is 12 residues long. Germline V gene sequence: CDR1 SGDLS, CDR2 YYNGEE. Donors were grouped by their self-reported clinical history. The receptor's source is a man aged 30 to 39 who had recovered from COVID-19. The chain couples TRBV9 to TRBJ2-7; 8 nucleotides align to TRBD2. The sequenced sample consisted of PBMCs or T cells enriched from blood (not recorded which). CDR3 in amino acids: CASSVLAGEQYF. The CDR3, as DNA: TGTGCCAGCAGCGTACTAGCGGGCGAGCAGTACTTC.